The 32 T cell receptor beta chains in this list originate from one sample, sequenced in a study of low-dose radiotherapy and immunotherapy resistance in tumors. First-strand cDNA relied on TRAV- and TRBV-specific primers spanning alpha and beta chains. For amplifying TCRs, the PCR ran for 15 to 20 cycles with Phusion, which was used together with a constant-region primer and the adapter on the V primers. TCRdb passed the reads through MiXCR, listing each CDR3 protein once. In the table there are under 90,000 distinct CDR3 sequences, roughly 30% of which are singletons. The time point was: before trial treatment. The specimen was PBMCs, collected before treatment. The receptors shown here come from a female donor with ovarian cancer.

Only a few counts were recorded for this clonotype. V and J are TRBV7-8 and TRBJ2-1, with D tentatively TRBD1 (6 bases). This CDR3 has 15 amino acids. V was trimmed by 7 bases and J by 5 bases, leaving 18 bases between them. Germline V lookup: CDR1 SGHVS, CDR2 FQNEAQ. The CDR3 DNA sequence: TGTGCCAGCACCATACCAGGGGCCCTAAACAATGAGCAGTTCTTC. As protein: CASTIPGALNNEQFF.

This clonotype is labeled medium-sized. The gene calls are TRBV5-6 and TRBJ2-7; TRBD2 is a possible D gene (5 bases). This CDR3 has 13 residues. The V gene lost 4 bases and the J gene lost 2 bases, with 10 bases spanning the gap. CDR1 and CDR2 from the germline V gene are SGHDT and YYEEEE. The CDR3 protein is CASSRTATYEQYF. CDR3 sequence (DNA): TGTGCCAGCAGCCGGACTGCTACCTACGAGCAGTACTTC.

As for this clonotype: This likely reflects a read error, since a far larger clone is one base away. The CDR3 nucleotides are TGTGCCAGCAGTTATAGAAAGACTGGGAGGGCGGATACGCAGAATTTT. This encodes CASSYRKTGRADTQNF. The V call is TRBV6-9, the J call TRBJ2-3; the match to TRBD2 covers 7 bases. Germline CDR1 is MNHGY and CDR2 is SVAAGI. The CDR3 is 16 amino acids.

This clonotype was found once. J is TRBJ2-3 and V is TRBV3-1; perhaps TRBD2 as D (5 bases). The V gene lost 0 bases and the J gene lost 3 bases, with 10 bases spanning the gap. The CDR3 sequence is 15 residues long. Germline V gene sequence: CDR1 LGHDT, CDR2 YNNKEL (reference sequence). CDR3 sequence reads: CASSQDPLATDTQYF. DNA of the CDR3: TGTGCCAGCAGCCAAGACCCCCTAGCAACAGATACGCAGTATTTT.

This clonotype was counted at least ten times. CDR3 sequence: CASSMGGGHSGELFF. CDR3 DNA: TGTGCCAGTAGTATGGGCGGGGGTCATAGCGGGGAGCTGTTTTTT. The chain links TRBV19 to TRBJ2-2; TRBD2 matches 7 bases. Germline-derived CDR1 and CDR2 are LNHDA and SQIVND (reference sequence). Trimming took 3 bases from V and 7 from J; bases not matched to a gene: 8. The CDR3 has 15 amino acids.

Many counts were recorded for this clonotype. J is TRBJ2-3 and V is TRBV5-1; D ambiguous. This CDR3 region has 14 residues. V was trimmed by 3 bases and J by 3 bases, leaving 11 bases between them. Germline V CDR1 and CDR2: SGHRS, YFSETQ. For the CDR3, the DNA is TGCGCCAGCAGCTCGACGCAGGTTACAGATACGCAGTATTTT. It codes for CASSSTQVTDTQYF.

This clonotype occurred many times. This rearrangement joins TRBV5-1 to TRBJ1-5; D remains unclear. The CDR3 has 15 residues. V was trimmed by 4 bases and J by 0 bases, leaving 11 bases between them. The V gene's germline CDR1 is SGHRS and CDR2 YFSETQ. The CDR3 loop is CASSPDPYSNQPQHF. The DNA for the CDR3 is TGCGCCAGCAGCCCTGACCCATATAGCAATCAGCCCCAGCATTTT.

This clonotype has a count of ten or more. The chain is built from TRBV19 and TRBJ1-5; D is possibly TRBD1 (6 bases). V was shortened by 6 bases and J by 2 bases, with 14 bases between the two germline ends. Germline V lookup: CDR1 LNHDA, CDR2 SQIVND (reference sequence). The CDR3 totals 15 residues. CDR3 DNA sequence: TGTGCCAGTAGCACACAGGGTACGGGCAATCAGCCCCAGCATTTT. It encodes CASSTQGTGNQPQHF.

This clonotype occurred many times. V usage is TRBV4-1 and J usage is TRBJ1-5; unclear D gene. Trimming pared 3 bases from V and 5 bases from J, leaving 17 bases between. The CDR3 is 16 residues long. Per the germline V gene, CDR1 is MGHRA and CDR2 is YSYEKL. CDR3 loop: CASSQTPGQRHQPQHF. Here the CDR3 DNA reads TGCGCCAGCAGCCAGACGCCGGGCCAACGGCATCAGCCCCAGCATTTT.

The chain uses TRBV4-2 and TRBJ2-2; 14 nucleotides match TRBD2. The CDR3 is 20 amino acids. Unmatched junction bases numbered 10, after V lost 0 bases and J lost 4 bases. CDR1 LGHNA and CDR2 YNFKEQ come from the germline V gene. CDR3: CASSQDNWTSGRPGTGELFF. Written as DNA, the CDR3 is TGTGCCAGCAGCCAAGATAATTGGACTAGCGGGAGGCCTGGCACCGGGGAGCTGTTTTTT.

In the case of this clonotype: A read error likely explains this, since a far larger clone differs by one base. The chain links TRBV6-8 to TRBJ2-7; 14 nucleotides line up with TRBD2. The CDR3 runs to 16 residues. Germline V lookup: CDR1 MNHGY, CDR2 SAAAGT. The CDR3 here is CATSYPGLAGVYEQYF. The DNA for the CDR3 is TGTGCCACCAGTTACCCGGGACTAGCGGGAGTATACGAGCAGTACTTC.

In this sample, this clonotype turned up a few times. V and J are TRBV6-1 and TRBJ2-4; D may be TRBD2 (6 bases). Trimming left V 6 bases short and J 1 base short, with 16 bases between. From germline, CDR1 is MNHNS and CDR2 SASEGT. The CDR3 covers 16 residues. This CDR3 reads CASRRDAAGAKNIQYF. CDR3 nucleotide sequence: TGTGCCAGCAGGCGGGACGCAGCCGGGGCCAAAAACATTCAGTACTTC.

This clonotype was counted many times. The J gene is TRBJ2-7, the V gene TRBV18, with 12 bases that match TRBD2. CDR3 size: 14 residues. CDR1 and CDR2 (germline): KGHSH, LQKENI. V lost 6 bases and J lost 4; bases outside the gene matches: 4. The CDR3 bases are TGTGCCAGCTCTCGACTAGCGGGAGAATACGAGCAGTACTTC. It yields the protein CASSRLAGEYEQYF.

With respect to this clonotype: The DNA is omitted, as the CDR3 cannot be located on it reliably, and the CDR3 follows TCRdb's listing. V usage is TRBV13 and J usage is TRBJ2-2; the table gives TRBD1 as D, unverified against the DNA. The CDR3 region is 24 residues in length, termini included. Germline CDR1 is PRHDT and CDR2 is FYEKMQ (reference sequence). The CDR3 is CASSTERDRVRRRPKPTPGSCFFF.

Ten or more counts support this clonotype. The chain couples TRBV11-3 to TRBJ2-1; possibly TRBD1 or TRBD2 for D (6 bases each). Germline V gene lookup returns CDR1 SGHNT and CDR2 YENEEA. Trimming left V 5 bases short and J 7 bases short, with 15 bases between. The CDR3 has 14 amino acids. The CDR3 DNA reads TGTGCCAGCAGCCCCCGGAGGGGGGCGAATGAGCAGTTCTTC. Protein sequence: CASSPRRGANEQFF.

This clonotype has ten or more counts. The CDR3 sequence is CASSEGQPFYEQYF. The CDR3 DNA reads TGTGCCAGCAGTGAGGGACAGCCTTTCTACGAGCAGTACTTC. This chain uses TRBV6-6 with TRBJ2-7; 7 bases match TRBD1. The ends lost 5 bases at V and 3 bases at J; junction bases unmatched: 7. Germline CDR1 reads MNHNY; CDR2 reads SVGAGI (reference sequence). The CDR3 has 14 amino acids.

Turning to this clonotype: Sequence at one end of the junction differs from germline and may be a read error. The chain uses TRBV5-3 and TRBJ2-2; TRBD2 matches at 15 bases. TRBV5-3 is flagged as an ORF with uncertain function. This CDR3 has 19 residues. This CDR3 reads CASSLALGLAGGSTGELFF. In DNA form, the CDR3 reads TGTGCCAGCAGCTTGGCCCTGGGACTAGCGGGAGGAAGTACCGGGGAGCTGTTTTTT.

In its sample, this clonotype was seen a few times. As DNA, the CDR3 is TGTGCCACAGGGGCCACAAGCTCCTACGAGCAGTACTTC. This encodes CATGATSSYEQYF. This chain connects TRBV19 to TRBJ2-7; a weak D match, TRBD1 (6 bases). Between the trimmed V and J ends, which lost 10 bases and 0 bases, there was a span of 13 bases. The germline V gene encodes CDR1 LNHDA and CDR2 SQIVND (reference sequence). This CDR3 contains 13 residues.

The V and J genes are TRBV5-4 and TRBJ1-2, with D hard to call. The CDR3 loop spans 13 amino acids. Trimming shortened V by 2 bases and J by 4 bases, and 9 bases separated the two germline ends. Germline V gene lookup returns CDR1 SGHNT and CDR2 YYREEE (reference sequence). The CDR3 region is CASSFQESYGYTF. As DNA, the CDR3 is TGTGCCAGCAGCTTTCAGGAGTCCTATGGCTACACCTTC.

This chain joins TRBV6-2 or TRBV6-3 and TRBJ2-1, with TRBD2 matching over 11 bases. Losses at the gene ends were 4 bases for V and 5 bases for J; bases not matched to a gene: 7. The CDR3 extends over 16 amino acids. Germline values: CDR1 MNHEY, CDR2 SVGEGT. The CDR3 is CASSFLAGGPDNEQFF. DNA for the CDR3: TGTGCCAGCAGTTTTTTAGCGGGAGGGCCCGACAATGAGCAGTTCTTC.

The chain is built from TRBV27 and TRBJ1-5, with 7 bases identical to TRBD1. This CDR3 contains 17 residues. In germline, CDR1 is MNHEY, CDR2 SMNVEV (reference sequence). J was trimmed by 2 bases and V by 10 bases; bases with no gene match: 17. The CDR3 here is CATRRRQGEGGNQPQHF. The CDR3 DNA reads TGTGCCACCCGACGGAGACAGGGAGAAGGGGGCAATCAGCCCCAGCATTTT.

The table lists this clonotype with a few counts. This rearrangement joins TRBV7-8 to TRBJ2-1, with no clear D. The CDR3 is 13 amino acids. Germline CDR1 reads SGHVS; CDR2 reads FQNEAQ. V shed 1 base and J shed 5 bases, with 6 bases lying between them. The CDR3 spells CASSLGVNNEQFF. In DNA form, the CDR3 reads TGTGCCAGCAGCTTAGGAGTGAACAATGAGCAGTTCTTC.

V gene TRBV4-3 combines with J gene TRBJ2-7; D perhaps matches TRBD1 (5 bases). This CDR3 is built from 16 residues. Trimming took 0 bases from V and 2 from J, leaving 14 bases between them. CDR1 LGHNA and CDR2 YSLEER come from the germline V gene. CDR3 amino acids: CASSQDRQGSTYEQYF. In nucleotides, the CDR3 is TGCGCCAGCAGCCAAGATCGTCAGGGCAGTACCTACGAGCAGTACTTC.

To note about this clonotype: With only one base between it and a far larger clone, this is likely a read error. The gene calls are TRBV5-1 and TRBJ2-7; D possibly corresponds to TRBD2 (7 bases). This CDR3 is 16 amino acids long. The ends were cut back, 4 bases at V and 7 bases at J, with 24 bases in the middle. Per germline, CDR1 SGHRS and CDR2 YFSETQ. CDR3 amino acids: CASSPSGGESYNEQYF. As DNA, the CDR3 is TGCGCCAGCAGCCCCTCGGGGGGCGAGTCCTACAATGAGCAGTACTTC.

This clonotype was counted many times. The chain employs TRBV27 and TRBJ2-7; 8 positions match TRBD1. Germline V gene sequence: CDR1 MNHEY, CDR2 SMNVEV (reference sequence). The CDR3 runs to 17 residues. V dropped 3 bases and J dropped 0; count of bases not matched to a gene: 10. The CDR3 DNA reads as TGTGCCAGCAGTTTGGAGGGGGCAGGGGGCACCTCCTACGAGCAGTACTTC. This encodes CASSLEGAGGTSYEQYF.

This clonotype was counted many times. This chain connects TRBV7-8 to TRBJ2-1; unclear D gene. Germline lookup yields CDR1 SGHVS and CDR2 FQNEAQ. The length of the CDR3 is 12 residues. Trimming left V 1 base short and J 12 bases short, with 10 bases between. The CDR3 DNA reads TGTGCCAGCAGCTTAGTTAGCTTCGGGCAGTTCTTC. Translated: CASSLVSFGQFF.

This clonotype was detected many times. This chain uses TRBV4-3 with TRBJ2-1, with TRBD1 as a possible D gene (6 bases). The CDR3 is made up of 17 amino acids. V shed 4 bases and J shed 0 bases, with 16 bases lying between them. Germline assignment: CDR1 LGHNA and CDR2 YSLEER. The CDR3 nucleotides read TGCGCCAGCAGCCGAGGGGGTGGCCAAAGCTCCTACAATGAGCAGTTCTTC. Protein: CASSRGGGQSSYNEQFF.

As concerns this clonotype: This likely came from a read error, as a far larger clone is one base away. The chain employs TRBV24-1 and TRBJ2-7, with 11 bases that match TRBD2. V trimming: 4 bases; J trimming: 7 bases; junction bases outside the gene matches: 17. CDR3 size: 18 residues. Germline V gene data show CDR1 as KGHDR and CDR2 as SFDVKD. The CDR3 nucleotides are TGTGCCACCAGTGACCCGACCCCCGTAGCGGGGGGGCGGGGTGAGCAGTACTTC. Protein product: CATSDPTPVAGGRGEQYF.

This clonotype was detected ten times or more. This chain links TRBV14 with TRBJ2-6; D is perhaps TRBD2 (6 bases). The CDR3 has 15 amino acids. Germline CDR1 reads SGHDN; CDR2 reads FVKESK. V lost 4 bases and J 4 bases, leaving 11 bases between the germline ends. CDR3 residues: CASSRDFRGANVLTF. The CDR3 DNA follows: TGTGCCAGCAGCCGGGACTTCCGAGGGGCCAACGTCCTGACTTTC.

Ten or more counts support this clonotype. The V call is TRBV7-9, the J call TRBJ2-7, with D uncertain. CDR1 is SEHNR, CDR2 FQNEAQ, per germline (reference sequence). Trimming pared 1 base from V and 9 bases from J, leaving 13 bases between. The CDR3 runs to 13 residues. CDR3 in amino acids: CASSLGGPGGQYF. The DNA of the CDR3 is TGTGCCAGCAGCTTAGGAGGCCCTGGCGGGCAGTACTTC.

This clonotype has a handful of counts. This chain's CDR3 is CASSLTSGGLDTQYF. CDR3 DNA sequence: TGTGCCAGCAGCCTTACTAGCGGGGGCCTAGATACGCAGTATTTT. The gene calls are TRBV11-2 and TRBJ2-3; 11 positions agree with TRBD2. Looked up from germline, CDR1 is SGHAT and CDR2 is FQNNGV. The J segment lost 5 bases and the V segment lost 5 bases, leaving 6 bases of the junction unmatched. The CDR3 has 15 amino acids.

The chain links TRBV13 to TRBJ1-1, with D tentatively TRBD1 (5 bases). The germline V and J ends were trimmed by 1 base and 5 bases, with 14 bases remaining between them. CDR3 length: 15 residues. CDR1 PRHDT and CDR2 FYEKMQ come from the germline V gene (reference sequence). The CDR3 loop reads CASSLADLGRTEAFF. The CDR3 nucleotides read TGTGCCAGCAGCTTAGCCGACCTGGGGCGGACTGAAGCTTTCTTT.